The 11 T cell receptor beta chains below come from one sample, sequenced in a study of low-dose radiotherapy and immunotherapy resistance in tumors. Described time point: before trial treatment. Covering alpha and beta chains, TRAV- and TRBV-specific primers were used for the first-strand cDNA. TCR amplification involved 15 to 20 PCR cycles with a constant-region primer and V-primer adapter. TCRdb passed the reads through MiXCR, listing each CDR3 protein once. The table lists over 70,000 distinct CDR3 sequences, approximately 31% of them singletons. The sequences come from PBMCs, collected before treatment. The receptor set was obtained from a female donor with ovarian cancer.

The chain uses TRBV29-1 and TRBJ2-1; TRBD1 agrees at 8 bases. Per the germline V gene, CDR1 is SQVTM and CDR2 is ANQGSEA. V lost 0 bases and J lost 7; bases outside the gene matches: 11. The CDR3 totals 16 residues. As DNA, the CDR3 is TGCAGCGTTGAAGATTCTAGACAGGGGAAGCCTAATGAGCAGTTCTTC. This gives the protein CSVEDSRQGKPNEQFF.

The chain couples TRBV5-1 to TRBJ2-7; D may be TRBD2 (6 bases). V dropped 3 bases and J dropped 5 bases, with 18 bases sitting between them. The CDR3 contains 15 residues. Germline CDR1 and CDR2: SGHRS and YFSETQ. CDR3 amino acids: CASSSGLSGGNEQYF. DNA of the CDR3: TGCGCCAGCAGCTCCGGACTATCTGGTGGAAACGAGCAGTACTTC.

This clonotype was detected ten times or more. The chain links TRBV6-2 or TRBV6-3 to TRBJ2-7; 9 nucleotides match TRBD1. V dropped 8 bases and J dropped 3; count of bases not matched to a gene: 11. This CDR3 has 15 amino acids. The germline gives CDR1 MNHEY, CDR2 SVGEGT. CDR3 coding DNA: TGTGCCAGCGGACCCCCGGACAGGGGAAACTACGAGCAGTACTTC. Encoded protein: CASGPPDRGNYEQYF.

This rearrangement joins TRBV5-4 to TRBJ2-3, with 11 bases aligning to TRBD2. The CDR3 totals 16 residues. Germline CDR1 and CDR2: SGHNT and YYREEE (reference sequence). Trimming took 5 bases from V and 0 from J; bases not matched to a gene: 5. The CDR3 here is CASSPGLADSTDTQYF. The CDR3 region has the DNA TGTGCCAGCAGTCCGGGACTAGCGGACAGCACAGATACGCAGTATTTT.

This chain links TRBV27 with TRBJ1-5, with D possibly matching TRBD1 (5 bases). The germline V gene encodes CDR1 MNHEY and CDR2 SMNVEV (reference sequence). This CDR3 comprises 13 residues. Trimming took 6 bases from V and 7 from J, leaving 13 bases between them. For the CDR3, the DNA is TGTGCCAGCAGGCCCCAGGGCGGGCAGCCCCAGCATTTT. Translating gives CASRPQGGQPQHF.

At least ten counts were recorded for this clonotype. The genes are TRBV6-2 or TRBV6-3 and TRBJ2-1; 13 bases map to TRBD2. The CDR3 is 14 amino acids. Germline lookup yields CDR1 MNHEY and CDR2 SVGEGT. With 7 bases clipped from V and 7 bases from J, the junction kept 4 bases outside the gene matches. The CDR3: CASKGLAGVNEQFF. The CDR3 DNA is TGTGCCAGCAAAGGACTAGCGGGAGTGAATGAGCAGTTCTTC.

The chain is built from TRBV7-2 and TRBJ2-1; D is unresolved. The germline V and J ends were trimmed by 1 base and 6 bases, with 7 bases remaining between them. The CDR3 is made up of 13 amino acids. The germline V gene encodes CDR1 SGHTA and CDR2 FQGNSA. CDR3 sequence: CASSLGRTNEQFF. Written as DNA, the CDR3 is TGTGCCAGCAGCTTAGGCAGGACCAATGAGCAGTTCTTC.

V and J are TRBV28 and TRBJ2-1, with 12 bases matching TRBD1. CDR1 and CDR2 from the germline V gene are MDHEN and SYDVKM. The CDR3 totals 14 residues. The junction had 3 bases not matched to a gene; V was cut back by 6 bases and J by 6 bases. This CDR3 reads CASRGQGALNEQFF. The CDR3 DNA reads as TGTGCCAGCAGGGGACAGGGGGCCCTCAATGAGCAGTTCTTC.

The chain recombines TRBV20-1 with TRBJ1-5; 7 positions match TRBD1. Trimming at V came to 1 base and at J to 3 bases, leaving 12 bases not matched to a gene. The CDR3 contains 17 residues. CDR1 and CDR2 from the germline V gene are DFQATT and SNEGSKA (reference sequence). The CDR3 sequence is CSARAPTGQGVNQPQHF. CDR3 DNA: TGCAGTGCTAGAGCCCCAACGGGGCAGGGGGTCAATCAGCCCCAGCATTTT.

The chain has TRBV28 and TRBJ2-1; 11 bases are shared with TRBD2. The CDR3 has 17 residues. CDR1 and CDR2 (germline): MDHEN, SYDVKM. V shed 3 bases, J shed 14 bases, and the junction held 18 bases outside the gene matches. CDR3: CASSFVAGGGSFPREFF. The CDR3 bases are TGTGCCAGCAGTTTCGTAGCGGGAGGGGGATCATTCCCTAGGGAGTTCTTC.

In regard to this clonotype: It differs at one base from a far larger clone, so likely a read error. The chain is built from TRBV20-1 and TRBJ2-1, with 7 bases fitting TRBD1. This CDR3 is built from 13 residues. Germline-derived CDR1 and CDR2 are DFQATT and SNEGSKA (reference sequence). After removal of 1 base from V and 10 bases from J, the junction contained 7 bases not matched to a gene. CDR3 residues: CSARVDRTGEQFF. CDR3 sequence (DNA): TGCAGTGCTAGAGTGGACAGGACGGGCGAGCAGTTCTTC.